This T cell receptor beta chain was captured by sequencing in a study of blood T cell repertoires in COVID-19. Profiled with immunoSEQ multiplex PCR; TCRdb holds only in-frame clones, not every one. The table records around 500,000 clones, approximately 88% of them present only once. Germline values: CDR1 SGHNT, CDR2 YYREEE (reference sequence). The CDR3 has 15 residues. Trimming took off 0 bases at V and 5 bases at J, with 14 bases between the two ends. The chain recombines TRBV5-4 with TRBJ1-2, with D possibly TRBD1 on 5 matching bases. The clonotype was recovered from a woman in her forties who had recovered from COVID-19. Sequenced material: PBMCs or T cells enriched from blood (not recorded which). CDR3 residues: CASSLAGGGSYGYTF. CDR3 DNA: TGTGCCAGCAGCTTGGCCGGGGGAGGGTCATATGGCTACACCTTC.